This TCR beta chain was sequenced during a study of blood T cell repertoires in COVID-19. At the level of the study: Sites in the United States, Italy and Spain provided acute and convalescent COVID-19 samples.

This clone has a single count. Profiled with immunoSEQ multiplex PCR; TCRdb holds only in-frame clones, not every one. The profile shows under 150,000 clones, 88% of them singletons. This clonotype was obtained from a man aged 65 to 85 with active COVID-19. Sequencing input: peripheral blood.

DNA of the CDR3: TGTGCCAGCAGTGGGGCCTTCAGGACAGAAAACTATGGCTACACCTTC. This translates into CASSGAFRTENYGYTF. The V gene is TRBV27, the J gene TRBJ1-2; D may be TRBD1 (6 bases). Trimming stripped 5 bases from V and 2 bases from J, with 18 bases between. CDR1 is MNHEY, CDR2 SMNVEV, per germline (reference sequence). The CDR3 has 16 amino acids.